The source of this TCR beta chain is a study of shared clonotypes between healthy human individuals. Study background: Each donor's CD8 memory used one plate, CD8 naive two, each CD4 subset three.

In the case of this clone: The antigen remains undetermined.

The assay was immunoSEQ multiplex PCR, and TCRdb's table has in-frame clones only and misses some. This sample has about 2 million clones, with 85% to 95% found just once. Notes on the study in general: Large sequencing depth failed to make sorted-subset sequencing complete, rarefaction showed. A reduction in generation probabilities was seen for non-shared clonotypes relative to those shared by all four donors.

Per germline, CDR1 LGHNT and CDR2 FRNRAP. With V trimmed by 1 base and J by 5 bases, 12 bases remained unmatched. This CDR3 is 17 amino acids long. This sequence originates from a man aged 18 to 35 in good health. V and J are TRBV12-5 and TRBJ1-1; TRBD1 matches 8 bases. The sequenced sample was naive CD4+ T cells sorted from blood. Subset described: CD45RA+ positively selected. The CDR3 bases are TGTGCTAGTGGTTTGGGGGATTTGACAGGGGTAAGAACTGAAGCTTTCTTT. Translated: CASGLGDLTGVRTEAFF.